Here is one T cell receptor (beta chain) with its context. Sequenced by immunoSEQ multiplex PCR; TCRdb stores in-frame clones only, minus some. The table records about 140,000 clones, under 95% of them present only once. Deletions cut 3 bases from V and 3 bases from J, with 12 bases between. The CDR3 runs 14 residues. Looked up from germline, CDR1 is SNHLY and CDR2 is FYNNEI. This sample stems from a study of control samples from healthy donors and cancer patients. Sequencing input: blood. The chain carries TRBV2 and TRBJ2-7; a possible D gene is TRBD1 (6 bases). The TCR sequence derives from a man aged 35 to 55 in good health. The CDR3 bases are TGTGCCAGCAGTGAGGAGTTCAGGGGCTACGAGCAGTACTTC. Translating it yields CASSEEFRGYEQYF.